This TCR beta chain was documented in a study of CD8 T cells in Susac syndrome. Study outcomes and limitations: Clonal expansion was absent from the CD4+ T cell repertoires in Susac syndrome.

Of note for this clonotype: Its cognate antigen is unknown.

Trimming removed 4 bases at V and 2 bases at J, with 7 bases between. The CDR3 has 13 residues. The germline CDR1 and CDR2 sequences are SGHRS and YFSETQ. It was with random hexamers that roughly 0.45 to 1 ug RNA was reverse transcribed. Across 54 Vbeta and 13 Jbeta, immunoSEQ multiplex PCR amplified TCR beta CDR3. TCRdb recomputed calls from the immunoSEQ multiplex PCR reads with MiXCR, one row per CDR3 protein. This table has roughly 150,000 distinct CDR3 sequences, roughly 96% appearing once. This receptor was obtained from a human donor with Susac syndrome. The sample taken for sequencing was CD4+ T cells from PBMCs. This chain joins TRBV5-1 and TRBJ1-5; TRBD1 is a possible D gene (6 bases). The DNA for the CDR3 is TGCGCCAGCAGCGCAGGGGGCAATCAGCCCCAGCATTTT. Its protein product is CASSAGGNQPQHF.